This T cell receptor beta chain is drawn from a study of T cell repertoires in cytomegalovirus infection. Study background: The authors used CMV epitopes that were HLA-C-restricted (recently identified) and HLA-B-restricted (well studied). The public TCR beta signatures pointed to both CMV infection and matching HLA type.

Study observations and caveats: Based on cumulative public TCR beta family frequency, carriers of CMV plus the relevant HLA were identified. Ex vivo responses were dominated by HLA-C-restricted CMV-specific TCR beta clonotypes.

The germline V gene encodes CDR1 LGHNT and CDR2 FRNRAP. V was pared by 3 bases and J by 5 bases, with 16 bases between. This CDR3 region has 16 residues. This clonotype occurred a few times. The antigen is unknown. In TCRdb, the reads were re-called with MiXCR into one record per CDR3 protein. Of roughly 920,000 distinct CDR3 sequences in the sample, roughly 30% are singletons; the top ten hold over 10%. This receptor was taken from a human donor in good health (CMV status not recorded). Some clones in this sample may be carry-over from other donors' samples. The source material was cultured CD8+ T cells from PBMCs, sampled from culture after CMV antigen stimulation. The chain joins TRBV12-5 to TRBJ2-2; a weak D match, TRBD1 (5 bases). The CDR3 region is CASGFHLQGNTGELFF. In nucleotides, the CDR3 is TGTGCTAGTGGTTTCCACCTGCAGGGAAATACCGGGGAGCTGTTTTTT.